This T cell receptor beta chain is from a study of blood T cells in healthy people across ages. Points on this clonotype: At one end, the junction sequence differs from germline, possibly due to a read error.

A second PCR of roughly 6 to 12 cycles used a sample-barcoded 5' primer and a J-beta primer mix. TCRdb ran MiXCR on the 5' RACE reads and lists one entry per CDR3 protein. This sample carries roughly 860,000 distinct CDR3 sequences, 55% to 65% of them seen once, and the ten largest clones take around 30%. This clonotype was obtained from a man aged 25 to 45 in good health. The sequenced sample consisted of blood.

CDR3 coding DNA: TGTGCCAGCACCTTAGGGACTAGCGGCACAGATACGCAGTATTTT. Its protein product is CASTLGTSGTDTQYF. The chain carries TRBV11-2 and TRBJ2-3, with TRBD2 matching over 10 bases. This CDR3 region has 15 residues. The germline V gene encodes CDR1 SGHAT and CDR2 FQNNGV.